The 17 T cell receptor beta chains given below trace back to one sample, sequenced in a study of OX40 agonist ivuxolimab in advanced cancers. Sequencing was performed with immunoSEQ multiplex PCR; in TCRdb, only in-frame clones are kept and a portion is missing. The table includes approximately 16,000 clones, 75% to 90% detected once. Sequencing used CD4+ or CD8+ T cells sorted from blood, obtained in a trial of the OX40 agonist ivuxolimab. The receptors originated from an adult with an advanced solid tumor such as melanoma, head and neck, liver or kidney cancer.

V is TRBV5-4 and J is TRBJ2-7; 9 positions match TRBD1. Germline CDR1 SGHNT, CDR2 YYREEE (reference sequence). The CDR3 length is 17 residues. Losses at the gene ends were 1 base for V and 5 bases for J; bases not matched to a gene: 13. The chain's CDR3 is CASSLPLGQGKSNEQYF. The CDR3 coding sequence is TGTGCCAGCAGCTTGCCGCTAGGACAGGGGAAGTCCAACGAGCAGTACTTC. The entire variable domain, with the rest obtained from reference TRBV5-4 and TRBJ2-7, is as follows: ETGVTQSPTHLIKTRGQQVTLRCSSQSGHNTVSWYQQALGQGPQFIFQYYREEENGRGNFPPRFSGLQFPNYSSELNVNALELDDSALYLCASSLPLGQGKSNEQYFGPGTRLTVT.

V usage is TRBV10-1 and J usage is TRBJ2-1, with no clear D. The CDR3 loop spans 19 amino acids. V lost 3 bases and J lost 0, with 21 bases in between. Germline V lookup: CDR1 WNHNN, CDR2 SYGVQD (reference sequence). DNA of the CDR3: TGCGCCAGCAGTGAAGAACACCACCTCACAAAACGCTCCTACAATGAGCAGTTCTTC. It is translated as CASSEEHHLTKRSYNEQFF.

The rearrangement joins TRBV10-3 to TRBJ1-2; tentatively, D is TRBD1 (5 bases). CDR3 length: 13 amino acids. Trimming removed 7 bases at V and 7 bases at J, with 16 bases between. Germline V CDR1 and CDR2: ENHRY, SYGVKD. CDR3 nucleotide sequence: TGTGCCATCACCCCGTCAGGGCCTAGTGGCTACACCTTC. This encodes CAITPSGPSGYTF.

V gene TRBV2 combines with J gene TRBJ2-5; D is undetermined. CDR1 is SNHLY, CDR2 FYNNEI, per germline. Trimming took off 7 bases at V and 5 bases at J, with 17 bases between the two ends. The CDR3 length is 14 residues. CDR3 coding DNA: TGTGCCAGCACCTTAGGTGCCCCCATGGAGACCCAGTACTTC. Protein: CASTLGAPMETQYF.

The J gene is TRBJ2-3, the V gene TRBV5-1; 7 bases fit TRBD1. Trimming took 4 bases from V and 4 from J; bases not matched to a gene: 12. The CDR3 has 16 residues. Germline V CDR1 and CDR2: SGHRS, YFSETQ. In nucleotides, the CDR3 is TGCGCCAGCAGCCTCCCTGGCAGGGGGTGGGCAGATACGCAGTATTTT. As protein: CASSLPGRGWADTQYF.

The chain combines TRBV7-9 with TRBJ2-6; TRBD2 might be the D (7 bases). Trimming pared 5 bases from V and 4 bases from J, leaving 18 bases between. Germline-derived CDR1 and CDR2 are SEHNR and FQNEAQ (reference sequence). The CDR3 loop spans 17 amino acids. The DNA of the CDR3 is TGTGCCAGCAGCGCCCCTCGGCGGGGGCGGGGGGCCAACGTCCTGACTTTC. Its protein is CASSAPRRGRGANVLTF.

CDR3 protein: CASSLVGLAGTDTQYF. The CDR3 bases are TGCGCCAGCAGCTTGGTTGGTCTAGCGGGCACAGATACGCAGTATTTT. The chain is built from TRBV5-1 and TRBJ2-3; TRBD2 aligns across 7 bases. CDR3 length: 16 amino acids. V lost 0 bases and J lost 1; bases outside the gene matches: 5. Germline V gene lookup returns CDR1 SGHRS and CDR2 YFSETQ.

Here the CDR3 reads CASSYSGGEGYTF. In DNA form, the CDR3 reads TGTGCCAGCAGTTACTCGGGGGGGGAAGGCTACACCTTC. This sequence joins TRBV6-6 and TRBJ1-2; the D gene is possibly TRBD1 (5 bases). The CDR3 spans 13 residues. Germline V CDR1 and CDR2: MNHNY, SVGAGI (reference sequence). V was cut by 0 bases and J by 8 bases, with 10 bases left in between.

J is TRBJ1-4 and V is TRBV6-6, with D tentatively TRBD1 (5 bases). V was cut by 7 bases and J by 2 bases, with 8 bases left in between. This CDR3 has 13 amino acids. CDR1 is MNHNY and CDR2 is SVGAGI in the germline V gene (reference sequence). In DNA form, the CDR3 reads TGTGCCAGCACGGCAGGGACTAATGAAAAACTGTTTTTT. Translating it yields CASTAGTNEKLFF.

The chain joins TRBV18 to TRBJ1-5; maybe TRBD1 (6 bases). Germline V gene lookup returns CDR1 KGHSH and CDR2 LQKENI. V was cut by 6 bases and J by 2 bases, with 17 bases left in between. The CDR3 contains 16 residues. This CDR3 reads CASSQGPGVRNQPQHF. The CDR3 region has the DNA TGTGCCAGCTCTCAGGGGCCTGGGGTTCGCAATCAGCCCCAGCATTTT.

CDR3 DNA sequence: TGTGCCAGCAGCATAACTAGCGGGATGTCTTACAATGAGCAGTTCTTC. Its translation is CASSITSGMSYNEQFF. This chain uses TRBV28 with TRBJ2-1; 10 bases are a match to TRBD2. Germline V CDR1 and CDR2: MDHEN, SYDVKM. J was trimmed by 4 bases and V by 6 bases; bases with no gene match: 9. There are 16 residues in the CDR3.

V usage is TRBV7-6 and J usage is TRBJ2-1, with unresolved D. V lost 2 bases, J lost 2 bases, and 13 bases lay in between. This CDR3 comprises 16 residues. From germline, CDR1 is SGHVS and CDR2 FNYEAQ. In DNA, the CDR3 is TGTGCCAGCAGCTTATCTGGCGGTAATACCTACAATGAGCAGTTCTTC. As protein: CASSLSGGNTYNEQFF.

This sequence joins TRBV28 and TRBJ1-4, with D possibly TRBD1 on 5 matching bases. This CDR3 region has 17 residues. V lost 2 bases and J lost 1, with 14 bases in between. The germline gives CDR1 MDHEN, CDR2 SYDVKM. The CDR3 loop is CASSLTKGRGTNEKLFF. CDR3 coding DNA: TGTGCCAGCAGTTTAACAAAGGGGAGGGGAACTAATGAAAAACTGTTTTTT.

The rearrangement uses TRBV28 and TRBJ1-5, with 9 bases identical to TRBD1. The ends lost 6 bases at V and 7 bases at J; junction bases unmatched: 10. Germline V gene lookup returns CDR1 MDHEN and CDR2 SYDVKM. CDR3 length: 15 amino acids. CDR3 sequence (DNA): TGTGCCAGCAGCCTCGGACAGGGGTATCGACAGCCCCAGCATTTT. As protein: CASSLGQGYRQPQHF.

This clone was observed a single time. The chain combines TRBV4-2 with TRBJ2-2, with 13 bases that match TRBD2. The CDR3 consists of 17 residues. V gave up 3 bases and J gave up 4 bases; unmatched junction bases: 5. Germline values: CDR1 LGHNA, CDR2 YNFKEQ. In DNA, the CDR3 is TGTGCCAGCAGCCAGCTGGGGACTAGCGGGACCACCGGGGAGCTGTTTTTT. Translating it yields CASSQLGTSGTTGELFF.

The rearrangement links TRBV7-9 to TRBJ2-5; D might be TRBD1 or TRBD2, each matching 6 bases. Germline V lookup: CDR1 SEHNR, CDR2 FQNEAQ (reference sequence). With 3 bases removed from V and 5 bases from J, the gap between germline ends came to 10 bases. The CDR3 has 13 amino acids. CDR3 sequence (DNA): TGTGCCAGCAGCTTGGGGGGCCAGGAGACCCAGTACTTC. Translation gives CASSLGGQETQYF.

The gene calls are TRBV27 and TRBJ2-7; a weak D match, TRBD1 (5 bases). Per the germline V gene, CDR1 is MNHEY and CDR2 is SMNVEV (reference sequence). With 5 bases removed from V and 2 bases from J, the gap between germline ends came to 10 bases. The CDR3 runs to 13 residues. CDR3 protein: CASSPGQPYEQYF. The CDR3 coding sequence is TGTGCCAGCAGTCCAGGGCAGCCCTACGAGCAGTACTTC.